The rows below give T cell receptor beta chains drawn from one sample of a study of blood T cell repertoires in COVID-19. Method: immunoSEQ multiplex PCR; TCRdb's copy keeps in-frame clones and lacks some. The data contain approximately 260,000 clones, 80% to 85% of them singletons. The sequencing sample was made of PBMCs or T cells enriched from blood (not recorded which). These receptors all come from a man between 45 and 60 years old who had recovered from COVID-19. Each CDR3 is given with its conserved first and last residue. D genes are given only for firm matches. Where a row states a size, it is once, few, many or the class of an expanded clone; other rows omit it.

12 NA TRBJ2-5 NA TRBV16 TGTGCCAGCAGCAAAAACGGGGAGACCCAGTACTTC CASSKNGETQYF
18 NA TRBJ2-7 NA TRBV7-9 TGTGCCAGCAGCTTAGGGGGGGGCGGCATGACTAGCTCCTACGAGCAGTACTTC CASSLGGGGMTSSYEQYF
15 NA TRBJ2-5 NA TRBV12-5 TGTGCTAGTGGTTTGATTGGGGGGAGTGGCGAGACCCAGTACTTC CASGLIGGSGETQYF
14 NA TRBJ1-1 NA TRBV7-8 TGTGCCAGCAGCTTAGCTCGGGAGAGCACTGAAGCTTTCTTT CASSLARESTEAFF
16 TRBD1 TRBJ2-4 NA TRBV4-2 TGTGCCAGCAGCGGACAGGGAGTACTAGCCAAAAACATTCAGTACTTC CASSGQGVLAKNIQYF
13 NA TRBJ2-7 once TRBV7-2 TGTGCCAGCAGCTTAACTAGCTCCTACGAGCAGTACTTC CASSLTSSYEQYF
14 NA TRBJ2-7 NA TRBV5-5 TGTGCCAGCATCCGGGGAGGCCTTTCCTACGAGCAGTACTTC CASIRGGLSYEQYF
15 TRBD1 TRBJ2-2 NA TRBV5-8 TGTGCCAGCAGCTTGAGGACAGGGCGCACCGGGGAGCTGTTTTTT CASSLRTGRTGELFF
15 TRBD2 TRBJ2-7 NA TRBV5-6 TGTGCCAGCAGCTTGGTTAGCGGGGGGGTTTACGAGCAGTACTTC CASSLVSGGVYEQYF
15 NA TRBJ2-7 NA TRBV7-2 TGTGCCAGCAGCTTCTCCGGGACTGAGTCCTACGAGCAGTACTTC CASSFSGTESYEQYF
14 NA TRBJ1-5 NA TRBV24-1 TGTGCCACCAGTGATTGGACAGAGAATCAGCCCCAGCATTTT CATSDWTENQPQHF
15 NA TRBJ1-4 NA TRBV7-9 TGTGCCAGCAGCTTAGGGGGGCCCGGTAATGAAAAACTGTTTTTT CASSLGGPGNEKLFF
16 TRBD1 TRBJ2-3 NA TRBV11-2 TGTGCCAGCAGCTACCGACAGGGAATTATCACAGATACGCAGTATTTT CASSYRQGIITDTQYF
15 TRBD1 TRBJ2-1 NA TRBV9 TGTGCCAGCAGCGTGACAGGGGGAGGGTACAATGAGCAGTTCTTC CASSVTGGGYNEQFF
12 NA TRBJ1-5 NA TRBV12-3/TRBV12-4 TGTGCCAGCAGTCCGAGCAATCAGCCCCAGCATTTT CASSPSNQPQHF
15 NA TRBJ2-7 NA TRBV19 TGTGCCAGTAGTATTAGGGGGGAGGGCCCCCACGAGCAGTACTTC CASSIRGEGPHEQYF
17 TRBD1 TRBJ2-3 NA TRBV11-3 TGTGCCAGCACCCCGCCCGGGACAGGGGTGGAGGACGGTACGCAGTATTTT CASTPPGTGVEDGTQYF
17 NA TRBJ2-3 NA TRBV3-1/TRBV3-2 TGTGCCAGCAGCCAAGAAAGACAGGCTCCCTACACAGATACGCAGTATTTT CASSQERQAPYTDTQYF
15 NA TRBJ1-1 NA TRBV11-2 TGTGCCAGCAGCCCGGGGACGGTGGGGGGCACTGAAGCTTTCTTT CASSPGTVGGTEAFF
14 NA TRBJ2-2 NA TRBV27 TGTGCCAGCAGTTTAATCGGCAGCGGCGGGGAGCTGTTTTTT CASSLIGSGGELFF
15 TRBD2 TRBJ2-3 few TRBV6-5 TGTGCCAGCCAAAGAACCCAGCGGGACACAGATACGCAGTATTTT CASQRTQRDTDTQYF
16 TRBD1 TRBJ2-2 NA TRBV24-1 TGTGCCACCAGTGACCCGACAGGGGCGGGCACCGGGGAGCTGTTTTTT CATSDPTGAGTGELFF
14 NA TRBJ1-6 few TRBV11-3 TGTGCCAGCTCGCCGGCCAGGGGTAATTCACCCCTCCACTTT CASSPARGNSPLHF
13 NA TRBJ1-2 NA TRBV3-1/TRBV3-2 TGTGCCAGCAGCCAATACGAGGTTTATGGCTACACCTTC CASSQYEVYGYTF
15 NA TRBJ1-1 NA TRBV7-9 TGTGCCAGCAGCCCAGCCTGGGGGAGGGACACTGAAGCTTTCTTT CASSPAWGRDTEAFF
16 TRBD2 TRBJ2-2 NA TRBV7-9 TGTGCCAGCAGCCCGATGGGACTAGGGAACACCGGGGAGCTGTTTTTT CASSPMGLGNTGELFF
15 NA TRBJ1-5 NA TRBV28 TGTGCCAGCAGTTTACGGCGCAGGGGATATCAGCCCCAGCATTTT CASSLRRRGYQPQHF
15 TRBD1 TRBJ2-2 NA TRBV19 TGTGCCAGTAGTATAGGGACAGGTCCCACCGGGGAGCTGTTTTTT CASSIGTGPTGELFF
13 NA TRBJ1-4 NA TRBV7-9 TGTGCCAGCAGCTTTGCGGGAGGGGAAAAACTGTTTTTT CASSFAGGEKLFF
14 NA TRBJ1-1 NA TRBV7-3 TGTGCCAGCAGCTCACGGGTAGGGAACACTGAAGCTTTCTTT CASSSRVGNTEAFF
13 NA TRBJ1-6 once TRBV20-1 TGCAGTGCTAGTGAACAAGTAAATTCACCCCTCCACTTT CSASEQVNSPLHF
13 NA TRBJ2-4 NA TRBV6-1 TGTGCCAGCAGTGAATATGGATTGCCGAGGTGGTACTTC CASSEYGLPRWYF
12 NA TRBJ2-5 NA TRBV18 TGTGCCAGCTCACCACTAGCCGAGACCCAGTACTTC CASSPLAETQYF
14 NA TRBJ1-4 once TRBV19 TGTGCCAGTAGTTTCGGGGGGGTCCCTGAAAAACTGTTTTTT CASSFGGVPEKLFF
17 TRBD1 TRBJ2-1 NA TRBV10-3 TGTGCCATCAGTGGGGCAACAGGGGGGCCCTTCTACAATGAGCAGTTCTTC CAISGATGGPFYNEQFF
17 TRBD2 TRBJ2-7 NA TRBV4-1 TGCGCCAGCAGCCAAGGGGGCGGGGGACCCTCGACCTACGAGCAGTACTTC CASSQGGGGPSTYEQYF
13 NA TRBJ2-5 NA TRBV18 TGTGCCAGCTCACCTACTCTCCAAGAGACCCAGTACTTC CASSPTLQETQYF
15 NA TRBJ2-1 NA TRBV13 TGTGCCAGCAGCTCACAACCAGGACAGTACAATGAGCAGTTCTTC CASSSQPGQYNEQFF
15 NA TRBJ1-3 NA TRBV6-2/TRBV6-3 TGTGCCAGCAGTTACTCGGGCTGGACTGGAAACACCATATATTTT CASSYSGWTGNTIYF
14 NA TRBJ2-2 NA TRBV28 TGTGCCAGCACCACGAGCTCGTTCTTCGGGGAGCTGTTTTTT CASTTSSFFGELFF
15 TRBD1 TRBJ1-4 NA TRBV6-5 TGTGCCAGCAGGGACCGGGACAGGGGGCTTGGAGTGCTGTTTTTT CASRDRDRGLGVLFF
16 NA TRBJ2-4 NA TRBV5-6 TGTGCCAGCAGCGCAGCAGGGTCACTAGCCAAAAACATTCAGTACTTC CASSAAGSLAKNIQYF
15 NA TRBJ2-7 once TRBV27 TGTGCCAGCAGATCATTCAGTAGGGGCTCCTACGAGCAGTACTTC CASRSFSRGSYEQYF
14 TRBD2 TRBJ2-1 NA TRBV27 TGTGCCACCTCGAAGGGGACTAGCGACAATGAGCAGTTCTTC CATSKGTSDNEQFF
15 NA TRBJ1-6 once TRBV7-3 TGTGCCAGCAGCTTGACGGAGGCTTATAATTCACCCCTCCACTTT CASSLTEAYNSPLHF
15 TRBD1 TRBJ2-2 NA TRBV5-1 TGCGCCAGCAGCTCCGGACAGGGGAACACCGGGGAGCTGTTTTTT CASSSGQGNTGELFF
15 TRBD1 TRBJ1-2 NA TRBV9 TGTGCCAGCAGCGCTCTACAGGGGGCCAGCTATGGCTACACCTTC CASSALQGASYGYTF
14 TRBD1 TRBJ1-2 NA TRBV7-3 TGTGCCAGCAGCTTAACCCCGGGACAGCGAGGCTACACCTTC CASSLTPGQRGYTF